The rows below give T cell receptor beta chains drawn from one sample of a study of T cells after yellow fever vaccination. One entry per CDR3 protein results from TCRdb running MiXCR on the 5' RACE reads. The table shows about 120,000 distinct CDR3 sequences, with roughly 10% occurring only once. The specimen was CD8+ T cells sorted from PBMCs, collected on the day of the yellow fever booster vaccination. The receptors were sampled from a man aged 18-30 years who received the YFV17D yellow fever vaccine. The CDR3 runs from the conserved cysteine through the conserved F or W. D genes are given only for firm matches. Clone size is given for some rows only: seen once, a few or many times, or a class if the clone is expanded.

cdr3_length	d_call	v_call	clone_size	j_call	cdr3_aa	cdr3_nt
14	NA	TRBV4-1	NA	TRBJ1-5	CASSQSTVVEPQHF	TGCGCCAGCAGCCAAAGTACAGTCGTAGAACCCCAGCATTTT
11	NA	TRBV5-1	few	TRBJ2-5	CASRLRETQYF	TGCGCCAGCAGGTTGAGGGAGACCCAGTACTTC
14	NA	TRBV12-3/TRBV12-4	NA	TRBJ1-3	CASSPRGHGNTIYF	TGTGCCAGCAGTCCTAGGGGACATGGAAACACCATATATTTT
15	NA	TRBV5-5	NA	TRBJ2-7	CASSFGRGQTYEQYF	TGTGCCAGCAGCTTCGGTCGGGGCCAGACCTACGAGCAGTACTTC
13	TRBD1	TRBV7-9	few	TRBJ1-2	CASSLGTGRGYTF	TGTGCCAGCAGCTTGGGGACAGGGAGAGGCTACACCTTC
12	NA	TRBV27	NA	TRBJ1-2	CASRQGGHGYTF	TGTGCCAGCAGACAAGGGGGGCATGGCTACACCTTC
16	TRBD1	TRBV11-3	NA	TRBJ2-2	CASSLGTGQNTGELFF	TGTGCCAGCAGCCTAGGGACAGGTCAAAACACCGGGGAGCTGTTTTTT
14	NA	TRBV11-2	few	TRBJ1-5	CASSLGQGVQPQHF	TGTGCCAGCAGCTTAGGTCAGGGTGTTCAGCCCCAGCATTTT
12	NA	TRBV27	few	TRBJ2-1	CASSLFGNEQFF	TGTGCCAGCAGTTTATTTGGCAATGAGCAGTTCTTC
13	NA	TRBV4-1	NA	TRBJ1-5	CASSQDSNQPQHF	TGCGCCAGCAGCCAAGACAGCAATCAGCCCCAGCATTTT